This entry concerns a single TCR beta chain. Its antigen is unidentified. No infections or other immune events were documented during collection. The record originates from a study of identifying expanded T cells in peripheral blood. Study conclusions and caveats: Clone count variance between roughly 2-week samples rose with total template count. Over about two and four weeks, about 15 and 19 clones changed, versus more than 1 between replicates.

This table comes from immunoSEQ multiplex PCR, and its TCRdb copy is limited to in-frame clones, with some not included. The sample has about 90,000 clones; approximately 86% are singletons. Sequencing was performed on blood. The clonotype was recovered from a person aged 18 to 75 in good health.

CDR3 coding DNA: TGCAGTGCTAGCGAGGGGCTGGGCTACACCTTC. It specifies CSASEGLGYTF. The chain has TRBV20-1 and TRBJ1-2; possible D gene TRBD1, 5 bases. The V end was cut by 3 bases, the J end by 8 bases, with 10 bases between. The CDR3 has 11 residues. Germline V gene lookup returns CDR1 DFQATT and CDR2 SNEGSKA (reference sequence).